The TCR beta chain described here comes from a study of tumor and adjacent non-tumor tissue in lung cancer. At the level of the study: The cohort had approximately 13 adenocarcinoma, a couple of squamous cell and 1 small cell patients. On average, productive TCRbeta reads reached roughly 4.2 million per sample. Overall study results and limits: TCR diversity was significantly greater in tumor than normal lung tissue. Shorter survival was associated with higher TCR diversity in tumors.

TCRbeta libraries were built with three rounds of nested PCR, modified from ARM-PCR. TCRdb itself ran the multiplex PCR reads through MiXCR, one entry per CDR3 protein. Of about 98,000 distinct CDR3 sequences in the sample, 75% to 85% are singletons; the top ten hold about 30%. This sample's RNA came from whole unsorted tissue. This non-tumor lung sample came from over 3 cm beyond the tumor edge. This clonotype was detected once. Its antigen is unknown. Because it lacks the conserved phenylalanine or tryptophan at the end, this CDR3 is likely a read error. This clonotype originated in a man aged 55 to 69 with small cell lung cancer. The sample consisted of distant non-tumor lung tissue.

CDR3 DNA sequence: TGTGCCAGCAGTTTGGTGGGAGCGCCCACCGGGGAGCTGTTTCTT. Residues: CASSLVGAPTGELFL. This chain links TRBV12-3 or TRBV12-4 with TRBJ2-2; a possible D gene is TRBD2 (5 bases). Trimming took off 3 bases at V and 4 bases at J, with 12 bases between the two ends. This CDR3 is built from 15 residues.